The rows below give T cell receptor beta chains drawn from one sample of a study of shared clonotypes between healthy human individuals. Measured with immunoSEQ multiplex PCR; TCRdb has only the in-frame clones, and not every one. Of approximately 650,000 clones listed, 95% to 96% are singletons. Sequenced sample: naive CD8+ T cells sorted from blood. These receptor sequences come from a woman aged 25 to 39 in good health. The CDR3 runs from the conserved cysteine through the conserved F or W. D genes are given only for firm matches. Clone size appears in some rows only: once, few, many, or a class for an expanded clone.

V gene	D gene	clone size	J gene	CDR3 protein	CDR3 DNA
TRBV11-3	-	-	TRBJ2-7	CASSPPRTHEQYF	TGTGCCAGCAGCCCACCGCGGACCCACGAGCAGTACTTC
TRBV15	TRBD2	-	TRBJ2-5	CATSRDRGGRETQYF	TGTGCCACCAGCAGAGATCGGGGGGGCCGGGAGACCCAGTACTTC
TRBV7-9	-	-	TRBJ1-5	CASSLEGLANQPQHF	TGTGCCAGCAGCTTAGAAGGTCTGGCCAATCAGCCCCAGCATTTT
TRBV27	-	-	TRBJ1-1	CASSKIPGSNTEAFF	TGTGCCAGCAGTAAGATTCCGGGATCCAACACTGAAGCTTTCTTT
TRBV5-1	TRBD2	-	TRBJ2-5	CASSSTSGSETQYF	TGCGCCAGCAGCTCGACTAGCGGGAGTGAGACCCAGTACTTC
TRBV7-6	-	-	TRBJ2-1	CASSRDQSSYNEQFF	TGTGCCAGCAGCCGGGACCAGAGCTCCTACAATGAGCAGTTCTTC
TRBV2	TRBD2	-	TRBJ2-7	CASSEQAGAFYEQYF	TGTGCCAGCAGTGAACAGGCGGGAGCTTTTTACGAGCAGTACTTC
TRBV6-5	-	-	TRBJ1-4	CASSYMGAREKLFF	TGTGCCAGCAGTTACATGGGGGCTCGGGAAAAACTGTTTTTT
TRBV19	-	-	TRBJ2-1	CASSIDGQYQFF	TGTGCCAGTAGTATAGACGGACAATATCAGTTCTTC
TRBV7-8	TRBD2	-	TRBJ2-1	CASSLVGGLGNEQFF	TGTGCCAGCAGCTTAGTCGGGGGGTTAGGGAATGAGCAGTTCTTC
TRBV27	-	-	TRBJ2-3	CASSLASGVGTDTQYF	TGTGCCAGCAGTTTAGCAAGTGGGGTCGGCACAGATACGCAGTATTTT
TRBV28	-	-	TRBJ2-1	CASSFIRGSVYPQQGEQFF	TGTGCCAGCAGTTTTATCCGGGGAAGCGTTTACCCGCAACAGGGTGAGCAGTTCTTC
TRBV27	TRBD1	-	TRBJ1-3	CASRDREPGNTIYF	TGTGCCAGCAGGGACAGGGAACCTGGAAACACCATATATTTT
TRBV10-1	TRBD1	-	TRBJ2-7	CASSDETGSYEQYF	TGCGCCAGCAGTGACGAGACAGGGTCCTACGAGCAGTACTTC
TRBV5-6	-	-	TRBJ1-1	CASSWGAPRNTEAFF	TGTGCCAGCAGCTGGGGGGCACCGAGGAACACTGAAGCTTTCTTT
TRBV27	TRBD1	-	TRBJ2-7	CASSSDRSSYEQYF	TGTGCCAGCAGTTCGGACAGGAGCTCCTACGAGCAGTACTTC
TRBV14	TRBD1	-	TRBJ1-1	CASSYLTGDISEAFF	TGTGCCAGCAGCTACCTAACAGGGGATATATCTGAAGCTTTCTTT
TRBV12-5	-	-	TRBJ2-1	CASGPSGGLYNEQFF	TGTGCTAGTGGTCCCAGTGGGGGCCTATACAATGAGCAGTTCTTC
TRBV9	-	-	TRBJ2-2	CASSTPGELFF	TGTGCCAGCAGTACCCCCGGGGAGCTGTTTTTT
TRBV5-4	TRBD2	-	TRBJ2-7	CASSLTNLGLAVPYEQYF	TGTGCCAGCAGCTTAACGAACCTTGGACTAGCGGTCCCCTACGAGCAGTACTTC
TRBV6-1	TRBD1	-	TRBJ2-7	CASSGQGYEQYF	TGTGCCAGCAGTGGACAGGGATACGAGCAGTACTTC
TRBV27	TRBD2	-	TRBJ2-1	CASRAYGTSGGNEQFF	TGTGCCAGCAGAGCGTACGGGACTAGCGGGGGGAATGAGCAGTTCTTC
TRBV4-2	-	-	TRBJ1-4	CASSPHPGNEKLFF	TGTGCCAGCAGCCCGCACCCAGGGAATGAAAAACTGTTTTTT
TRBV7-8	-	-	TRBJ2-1	CASSLAGVYNEQFF	TGTGCCAGCAGCTTAGCGGGAGTCTACAATGAGCAGTTCTTC
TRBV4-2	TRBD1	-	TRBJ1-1	CASSPTGSGAEAFF	TGTGCCAGCAGCCCGACAGGGAGTGGGGCTGAAGCTTTCTTT
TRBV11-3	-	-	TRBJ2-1	CASSFGGRTYNEQFF	TGTGCCAGCAGCTTTGGGGGCCGCACCTACAATGAGCAGTTCTTC
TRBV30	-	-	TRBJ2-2	CAWSSGDTGELFF	TGTGCCTGGAGCAGTGGGGACACCGGGGAGCTGTTTTTT
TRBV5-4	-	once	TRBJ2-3	CASSLGGDYPTDTQYF	TGTGCCAGCAGCTTGGGCGGGGATTACCCCACAGATACGCAGTATTTT
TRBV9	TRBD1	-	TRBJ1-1	CASSRTGSRALNTEAFF	TGTGCCAGCAGCCGGACAGGTTCCAGGGCTTTGAACACTGAAGCTTTCTTT
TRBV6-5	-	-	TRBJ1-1	CASSYGDTMNTEAFF	TGTGCCAGCAGTTATGGGGACACCATGAACACTGAAGCTTTCTTT
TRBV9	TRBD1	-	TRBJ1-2	CASSVSAGGIYGYTF	TGTGCCAGCAGCGTATCGGCAGGGGGGATCTATGGCTACACCTTC
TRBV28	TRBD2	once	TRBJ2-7	CASSNRFAGGKNEQYF	TGTGCCAGCAGTAACCGTTTCGCGGGAGGCAAGAACGAGCAGTACTTC
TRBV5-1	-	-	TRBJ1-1	CASSLGDRNTEAFF	TGCGCCAGCAGCTTGGGCGACAGGAACACTGAAGCTTTCTTT
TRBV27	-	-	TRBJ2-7	CASSLSGSHEQYF	TGTGCCAGCAGTTTATCAGGGTCCCACGAGCAGTACTTC
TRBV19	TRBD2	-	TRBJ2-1	CASSRTSGIYNEQFF	TGTGCCAGTAGTCGGACTAGCGGGATTTACAATGAGCAGTTCTTC
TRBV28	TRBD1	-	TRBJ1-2	CASRYQGAHGYTF	TGTGCCAGCAGGTACCAGGGGGCGCACGGCTACACCTTC
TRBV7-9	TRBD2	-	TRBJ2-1	CASSLGGGLNEQFF	TGTGCCAGCAGCTTAGGGGGAGGGCTTAATGAGCAGTTCTTC
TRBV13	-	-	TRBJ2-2	CASSPSTGELFF	TGTGCCAGCAGCCCGTCCACCGGGGAGCTGTTTTTT
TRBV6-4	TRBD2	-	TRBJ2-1	CASSDTGLAGASEQFF	TGTGCCAGCAGTGACACGGGACTAGCGGGAGCCAGTGAGCAGTTCTTC
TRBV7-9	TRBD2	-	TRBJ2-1	CASSNRLASSYNEQFF	TGTGCCAGCAGCAACAGACTAGCGAGCTCCTACAATGAGCAGTTCTTC
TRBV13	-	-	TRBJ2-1	CASSLGSYNEQFF	TGTGCCAGCAGCTTGGGATCCTACAATGAGCAGTTCTTC
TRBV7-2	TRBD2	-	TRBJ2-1	CASSELLAEGYNEQFF	TGTGCCAGCAGCGAATTACTAGCGGAGGGCTACAATGAGCAGTTCTTC
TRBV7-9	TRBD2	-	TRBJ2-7	CASSSTLAGLSYEQYF	TGTGCCAGCAGCTCTACACTAGCGGGACTTTCCTACGAGCAGTACTTC
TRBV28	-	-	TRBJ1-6	CASSTAGDGDNSPLHF	TGTGCCAGCAGTACCGCCGGGGACGGAGATAATTCACCCCTCCACTTT
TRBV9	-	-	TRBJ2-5	CASSVDGAAETQYF	TGTGCCAGCAGCGTAGATGGGGCTGCGGAGACCCAGTACTTC
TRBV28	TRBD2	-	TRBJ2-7	CASSLLTSGPYEQYF	TGTGCCAGCAGTTTACTGACTAGCGGACCCTACGAGCAGTACTTC
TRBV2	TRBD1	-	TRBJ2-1	CASSPGTAYNEQFF	TGTGCCAGCAGTCCTGGGACAGCCTACAATGAGCAGTTCTTC
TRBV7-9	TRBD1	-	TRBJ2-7	CASSLAGQVNQYF	TGTGCCAGCAGCTTAGCGGGACAGGTGAACCAGTACTTC
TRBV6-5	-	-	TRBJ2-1	CASSLNRYNEQFF	TGTGCCAGCAGTTTAAACCGGTACAATGAGCAGTTCTTC
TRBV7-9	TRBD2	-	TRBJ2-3	CASSSRTSQSADTQYF	TGTGCCAGCAGCTCTAGGACTAGCCAATCCGCAGATACGCAGTATTTT
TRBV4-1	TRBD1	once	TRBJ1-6	CASSQTGAKYF	TGCGCCAGCAGCCAGACAGGGGCTAAATACTTT
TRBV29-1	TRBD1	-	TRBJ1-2	CSVDDGQATNYGYTF	TGCAGCGTTGATGATGGACAGGCGACTAACTATGGCTACACCTTC
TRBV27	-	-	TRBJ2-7	CASSLSPDYEQYF	TGTGCCAGCAGTTTATCGCCCGACTACGAGCAGTACTTC
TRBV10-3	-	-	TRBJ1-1	CAISEGRRAFF	TGTGCCATCAGTGAGGGACGTAGAGCTTTCTTT
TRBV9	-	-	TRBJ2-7	CASSVARSGEQYF	TGTGCCAGCAGCGTAGCCAGATCGGGGGAGCAGTACTTC
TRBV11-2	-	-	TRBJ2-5	CASSLPPEETQYF	TGTGCCAGCAGCTTACCCCCAGAAGAGACCCAGTACTTC
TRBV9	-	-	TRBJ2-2	CASSPYDFFAGGELFF	TGTGCCAGCAGCCCTTATGACTTCTTTGCGGGAGGGGAGCTGTTTTTT